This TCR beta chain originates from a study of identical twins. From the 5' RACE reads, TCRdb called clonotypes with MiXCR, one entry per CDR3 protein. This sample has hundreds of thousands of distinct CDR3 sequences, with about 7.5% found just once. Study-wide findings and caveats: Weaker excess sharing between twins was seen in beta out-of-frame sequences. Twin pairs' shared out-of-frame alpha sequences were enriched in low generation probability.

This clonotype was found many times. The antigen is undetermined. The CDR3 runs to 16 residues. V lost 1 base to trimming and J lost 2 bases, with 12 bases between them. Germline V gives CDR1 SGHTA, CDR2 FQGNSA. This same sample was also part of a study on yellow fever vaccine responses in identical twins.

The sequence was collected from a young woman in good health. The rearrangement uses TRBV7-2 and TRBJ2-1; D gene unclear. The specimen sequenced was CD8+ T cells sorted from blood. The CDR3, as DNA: TGTGCCAGCAGCTTAGGGTCCCAATTAGCCTACAATGAGCAGTTCTTC. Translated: CASSLGSQLAYNEQFF.